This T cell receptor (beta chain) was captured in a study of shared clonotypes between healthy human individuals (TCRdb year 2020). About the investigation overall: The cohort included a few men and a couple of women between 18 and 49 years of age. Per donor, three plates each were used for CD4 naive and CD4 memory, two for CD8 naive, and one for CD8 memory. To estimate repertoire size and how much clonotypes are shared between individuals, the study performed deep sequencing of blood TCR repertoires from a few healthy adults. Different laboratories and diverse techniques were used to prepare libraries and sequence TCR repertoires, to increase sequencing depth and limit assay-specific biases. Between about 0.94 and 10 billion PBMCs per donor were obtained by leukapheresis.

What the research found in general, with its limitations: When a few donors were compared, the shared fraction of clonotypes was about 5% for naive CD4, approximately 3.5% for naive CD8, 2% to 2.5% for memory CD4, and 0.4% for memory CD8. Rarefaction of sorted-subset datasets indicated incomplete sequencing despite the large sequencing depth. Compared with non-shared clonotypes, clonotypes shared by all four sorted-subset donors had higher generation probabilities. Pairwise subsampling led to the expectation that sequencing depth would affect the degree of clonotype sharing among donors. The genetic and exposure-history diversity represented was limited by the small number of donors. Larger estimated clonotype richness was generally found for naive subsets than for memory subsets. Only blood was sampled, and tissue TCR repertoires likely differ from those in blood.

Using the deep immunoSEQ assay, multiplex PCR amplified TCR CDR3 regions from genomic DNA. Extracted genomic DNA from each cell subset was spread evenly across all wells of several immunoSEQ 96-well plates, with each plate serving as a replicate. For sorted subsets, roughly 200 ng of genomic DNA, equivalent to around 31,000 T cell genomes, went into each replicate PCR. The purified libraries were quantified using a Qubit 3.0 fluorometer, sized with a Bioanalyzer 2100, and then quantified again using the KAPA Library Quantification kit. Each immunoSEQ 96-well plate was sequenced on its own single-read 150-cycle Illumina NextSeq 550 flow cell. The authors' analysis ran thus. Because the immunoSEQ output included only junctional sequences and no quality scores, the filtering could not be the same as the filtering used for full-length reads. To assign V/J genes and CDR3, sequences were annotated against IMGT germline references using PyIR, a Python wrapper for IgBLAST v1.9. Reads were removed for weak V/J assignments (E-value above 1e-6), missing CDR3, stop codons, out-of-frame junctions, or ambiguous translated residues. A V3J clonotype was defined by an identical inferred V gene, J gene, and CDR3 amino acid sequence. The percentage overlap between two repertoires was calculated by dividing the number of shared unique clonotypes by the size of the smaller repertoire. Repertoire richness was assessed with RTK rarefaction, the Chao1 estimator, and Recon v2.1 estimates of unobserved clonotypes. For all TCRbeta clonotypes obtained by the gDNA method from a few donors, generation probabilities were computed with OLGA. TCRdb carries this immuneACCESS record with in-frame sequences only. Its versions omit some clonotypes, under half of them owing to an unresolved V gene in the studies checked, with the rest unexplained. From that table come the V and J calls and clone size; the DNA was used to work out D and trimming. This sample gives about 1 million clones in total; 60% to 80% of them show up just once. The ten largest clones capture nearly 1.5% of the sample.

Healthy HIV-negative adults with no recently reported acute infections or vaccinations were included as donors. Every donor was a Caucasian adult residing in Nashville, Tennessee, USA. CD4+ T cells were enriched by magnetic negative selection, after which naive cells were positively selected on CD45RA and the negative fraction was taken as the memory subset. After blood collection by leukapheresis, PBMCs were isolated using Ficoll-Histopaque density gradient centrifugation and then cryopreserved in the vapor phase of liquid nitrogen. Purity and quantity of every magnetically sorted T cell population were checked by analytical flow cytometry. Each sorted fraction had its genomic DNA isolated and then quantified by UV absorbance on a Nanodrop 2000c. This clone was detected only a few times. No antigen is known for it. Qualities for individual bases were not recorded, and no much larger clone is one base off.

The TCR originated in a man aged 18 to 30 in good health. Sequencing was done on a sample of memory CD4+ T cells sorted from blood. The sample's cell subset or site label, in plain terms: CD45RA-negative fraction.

The encoded CDR3 is CASSPQTGPNEKLFF. The DNA reads as follows: TGTGCCAGCAGCCCCCAGACAGGGCCTAATGAAAAACTGTTTTTT. The chain joins TRBV7-3 to TRBJ1-4; 7 bases in the junction line up with TRBD1. Including the terminal cysteine and phenylalanine, the CDR3 comprises 15 residues. This entry keeps only the CDR3 DNA: 45 bases, framed from base 1. The germline V gene sets CDR1 to SGHTA and CDR2 to FQGTGA. Trimmed from V: 5 bases; trimmed from J: 3 bases; junction bases lacking a gene match: 6.